The rows below give T cell receptor beta chains drawn from one sample of a study of CXCR3-negative and CXCR3-positive naive CD8 T cells. TCRdb reanalyzed the 5' RACE reads and collapses them to one entry per CDR3 protein, without DNA. The table lists just under 65,000 distinct CDR3 sequences. Material: naive CXCR3+ CD8+ T cells from blood. The receptors originated from a human donor in good health. Some clones in this sample may be carry-over from other donors' samples. CDR3s include the opening cysteine and the closing phenylalanine or tryptophan. The order of the fields is J gene, V gene, CDR3 protein.

j_gene: TRBJ1-2; v_gene: TRBV6-2/TRBV6-3; CDR3aa: CASENADYGYTF
j_gene: TRBJ1-2; v_gene: TRBV7-9; CDR3aa: CASQETGSYGYTF
j_gene: TRBJ2-7; v_gene: TRBV15; CDR3aa: CATSRSGTGLKDEQYF
j_gene: TRBJ2-3; v_gene: TRBV4-3; CDR3aa: CASSQDISRSTDTQYF
j_gene: TRBJ2-7; v_gene: TRBV29-1; CDR3aa: CSAATDSYEQYF
j_gene: TRBJ1-1; v_gene: TRBV6-5; CDR3aa: CASSYSRETEAFF
j_gene: TRBJ2-2; v_gene: TRBV6-2/TRBV6-3; CDR3aa: CASSYGFGTGELFF
j_gene: TRBJ1-2; v_gene: TRBV29-1; CDR3aa: CSVEQGYGYTF
j_gene: TRBJ1-2; v_gene: TRBV29-1; CDR3aa: CSVLSGNYGYTF
j_gene: TRBJ2-3; v_gene: TRBV29-1; CDR3aa: CSVPGLAGVKDTQYF
j_gene: TRBJ2-1; v_gene: TRBV18; CDR3aa: CASSPTPGQGANEQFF
j_gene: TRBJ2-3; v_gene: TRBV4-1; CDR3aa: CASSLGWLAGGQDTQYF
j_gene: TRBJ2-7; v_gene: TRBV29-1; CDR3aa: CSVLGQGAGEQYF
j_gene: TRBJ1-1; v_gene: TRBV7-6; CDR3aa: CASSPGTVPEAFF
j_gene: TRBJ2-2; v_gene: TRBV12-3/TRBV12-4; CDR3aa: CASSLTPNGELFF
j_gene: TRBJ2-2; v_gene: TRBV14; CDR3aa: CASSQDTTSGGLNGELFF
j_gene: TRBJ2-5; v_gene: TRBV20-1; CDR3aa: CSARDPSQETQYF
j_gene: TRBJ2-3; v_gene: TRBV19; CDR3aa: CASSITGIGGDTQYF
j_gene: TRBJ2-3; v_gene: TRBV20-1; CDR3aa: CSARSLGSGAEDTQYF
j_gene: TRBJ1-1; v_gene: TRBV12-3/TRBV12-4; CDR3aa: CASSPPETNTEAFF
j_gene: TRBJ2-3; v_gene: TRBV10-3; CDR3aa: CAISATGLNTQYF
j_gene: TRBJ2-5; v_gene: TRBV11-2; CDR3aa: CASSPRLEQETQYF
j_gene: TRBJ1-6; v_gene: TRBV4-3; CDR3aa: CASSQDRILNSPLHF
j_gene: TRBJ1-5; v_gene: TRBV27; CDR3aa: CASRNRDGNQPQHF